Given below is one TCR beta chain in context. Its antigen remains unknown. Trimming took off 5 bases at V and 4 bases at J, with 14 bases between the two ends. The CDR3 spans 14 residues. Germline values: CDR1 SGHVS, CDR2 FQNEAQ. The data were obtained in a study of cytomegalovirus exposure and HLA in healthy donors. The study, taken as a whole, reports: The authors later found HLA-associated TCR beta chains more clonally expanded than equally common others. Presence/absence analyses treated sequencing depth as roughly uniform across donors. In a later analysis, at a false discovery rate of 0.05, 17,000 or so TCR beta sequences matched HLA alleles. By a later analysis, the bulk of CMV-associated TCR beta chains appeared HLA-restricted.

13 Jbeta primers and 60 Vbeta primers were used for the PCR. Sequencing used immunoSEQ multiplex PCR; TCRdb keeps in-frame clones, though not all of them. The profile shows about 220,000 clones, around 76% of them singletons. The sequencing sample was made of PBMCs. The V gene is TRBV7-8, the J gene TRBJ1-1; D remains ambiguous. This TCR derives from a man aged 18 to 29 in good health and CMV-seronegative. The CDR3, as DNA: TGTGCCAGCAGCCTTAGCGATTGGGGCACTGAAGCTTTCTTT. The encoded protein is CASSLSDWGTEAFF.